The 22 T cell receptor beta chains given below trace back to one sample, sequenced in a study of blood T cell repertoires in COVID-19 (dated by TCRdb to 2020 to 2022). Library generation was performed with the immunoSEQ multiplex PCR assay. TCRdb took over this immuneACCESS table, retaining in-frame rearrangements with V and J assigned. Such tables are incomplete; in checked studies, under half of the missing clones stem from an unresolved V gene, and the remainder is unexplained. The sample table contains 250,000 to 300,000 clones; only one count was recorded for approximately 91% of them. The top ten clonotypes cover 1% to 1.5% of the sample. Sequenced material: PBMCs or T cells enriched from blood (not recorded which). These TCRs come from a human donor in a cohort exposed to, infected with or recovered from COVID-19 (not recorded which). The donor label of this sample is uncertain.

A few counts support this clone. The J gene is TRBJ1-5, the V gene TRBV30; no firm D call. V lost 0 bases, J lost 4 bases, and 7 bases lay in between. Germline V gene data show CDR1 as GTSNPN and CDR2 as SVGIG (reference sequence). This CDR3 comprises 13 residues. The CDR3 protein is CAWSVDGNQPQHF. For the CDR3, the DNA is TGTGCCTGGAGTGTAGACGGGAATCAGCCCCAGCATTTT.

This chain joins TRBV6-5 and TRBJ2-2; D not certain. The germline V and J ends were trimmed by 3 bases and 3 bases, with 5 bases remaining between them. This CDR3 region has 13 residues. Germline-derived CDR1 and CDR2 are MNHEY and SVGAGI. CDR3 nucleotide sequence: TGTGCCAGCAGTTATCTTGACACCGGGGAGCTGTTTTTT. Translation: CASSYLDTGELFF.

This chain joins TRBV3-1 (or the pseudogene TRBV3-2) and TRBJ1-2, with D hard to call. Looked up from germline, CDR1 is LGHDT and CDR2 is YNNKEL (reference sequence). The CDR3 totals 13 residues. Deletions cut 7 bases from V and 2 bases from J, with 11 bases between. The CDR3 protein is CASTGEGNYGYTF. The CDR3 region has the DNA TGTGCCAGCACCGGGGAGGGAAACTATGGCTACACCTTC.

In its sample, this clone was seen once. Other DNA sequences within the sample encode an identical CDR3. The gene calls are TRBV19 and TRBJ1-1; D is ambiguous. This CDR3 is 12 amino acids long. V shed 3 bases and J shed 6 bases, with 8 bases lying between them. CDR1 and CDR2 from the germline V gene are LNHDA and SQIVND (reference sequence). For the CDR3, the DNA is TGTGCCAGTAGTATTGGGCTCTCTGAAGCTTTCTTT. Protein: CASSIGLSEAFF.

This rearrangement joins TRBV6-2 or TRBV6-3 to TRBJ1-6; tentative D call: TRBD1 (6 bases). Trimming removed 4 bases at V and 15 bases at J, with 16 bases between. Germline CDR1 is MNHEY and CDR2 is SVGEGT. The CDR3 totals 13 residues. The CDR3 loop reads CASSFLLGTRLHF. As DNA, the CDR3 is TGTGCCAGCAGTTTCCTACTGGGGACACGCCTCCACTTT.

The chain combines TRBV10-2 with TRBJ1-4; maybe TRBD1 (6 bases). The germline gives CDR1 WSHSY, CDR2 SAAADI. The CDR3 totals 14 residues. V was pared by 8 bases and J by 0 bases, with 10 bases between. The CDR3 loop is CASRGTTTNEKLFF. CDR3 DNA: TGCGCCAGCCGAGGGACAACAACTAATGAAAAACTGTTTTTT.

The V and J genes are TRBV7-9 and TRBJ1-1; maybe TRBD1 (5 bases). Trimming removed 5 bases at V and 8 bases at J, with 12 bases between. Germline V gene sequence: CDR1 SEHNR, CDR2 FQNEAQ (reference sequence). The CDR3 spans 12 residues. CDR3 in DNA: TGTGCCAGCAGCCCCATCGGGGGGGAAGCTTTCTTT. Translation gives CASSPIGGEAFF.

The chain has TRBV5-1 and TRBJ2-1, with 13 bases lining up with TRBD2. The germline CDR1 and CDR2 sequences are SGHRS and YFSETQ. The CDR3 runs 15 residues. Unmatched junction bases numbered 6, after V lost 2 bases and J lost 10 bases. CDR3 loop: CASSFTSGGAAEQFF. In DNA, the CDR3 is TGCGCCAGCAGCTTTACTAGCGGGGGGGCTGCCGAGCAGTTCTTC.

The chain carries TRBV10-3 and TRBJ1-1; 9 bases fit TRBD1. From germline, CDR1 is ENHRY and CDR2 SYGVKD. J lost 1 base, V lost 5 bases, and 2 bases had no gene match. The CDR3 consists of 14 residues. CDR3 nucleotide sequence: TGTGCCATCAGTCCGGGACAGGGGAACACTGAAGCTTTCTTT. Residues: CAISPGQGNTEAFF.

The rearrangement joins TRBV7-9 to TRBJ2-5, with 11 bases fitting TRBD2. This CDR3 comprises 15 residues. The J segment lost 3 bases and the V segment lost 4 bases, leaving 4 bases of the junction unmatched. Germline values: CDR1 SEHNR, CDR2 FQNEAQ (reference sequence). CDR3 in amino acids: CASSSPLAGEETQYF. CDR3 nucleotide sequence: TGTGCCAGCAGCTCCCCACTAGCGGGGGAAGAGACCCAGTACTTC.

The J gene is TRBJ1-3, the V gene TRBV7-7; TRBD1 aligns across 7 bases. Looked up from germline, CDR1 is SSHAT and CDR2 is FNYEAQ (reference sequence). The CDR3 is 17 residues long. Trimming took 5 bases from V and 0 from J; bases not matched to a gene: 10. DNA of the CDR3: TGTGCCAGCAGCCCACTAACAGGGGCCAGCTCTGGAAACACCATATATTTT. This encodes CASSPLTGASSGNTIYF.

The chain carries TRBV7-2 and TRBJ2-2; TRBD2 agrees at 10 bases. J lost 5 bases, V lost 1 base, and 1 base had no gene match. Germline-derived CDR1 and CDR2 are SGHTA and FQGNSA. CDR3 length equals 15 residues. The CDR3 DNA is TGTGCCAGCAGCTTAGTTAGCGGGGGGACCGGGGAGCTGTTTTTT. It encodes CASSLVSGGTGELFF.

CDR3 bases: TGTGCCAGCAGCTCCCTCCGCGGGGGTCGGCATTCACCCCTCCACTTT. As protein: CASSSLRGGRHSPLHF. The genes are TRBV11-2 and TRBJ1-6, with D maybe TRBD1 (5 bases). Trimming took 4 bases from V and 8 from J, leaving 18 bases between them. CDR3 size: 16 residues. The germline V gene has CDR1 SGHAT and CDR2 FQNNGV. Looking up the rest from reference TRBV11-2 and TRBJ1-6 gives the full variable domain: EAGVAQSPRYKIIEKRQSVAFWCNPISGHATLYWYQQILGQGPKLLIQFQNNGVVDDSQLPKDRFSAERLKGVDSTLKIQPAKLEDSAVYLCASSSLRGGRHSPLHFGNGTRLTVT.

The chain joins TRBV30 to TRBJ1-6; 9 bases align to TRBD1. Germline values: CDR1 GTSNPN, CDR2 SVGIG (reference sequence). This CDR3 contains 18 residues. V trimming: 5 bases; J trimming: 0 bases; junction bases outside the gene matches: 11. The CDR3 protein is CAWEGTGHMSSYNSPLHF. The CDR3 DNA follows: TGTGCCTGGGAAGGGACAGGGCACATGAGCTCCTATAATTCACCCCTCCACTTT. Full variable domain (remainder filled in from reference TRBV30 and TRBJ1-6): SQTIHQWPATLVQPVGSPLSLECTVEGTSNPNLYWYRQAAGRGLQLLFYSVGIGQISSEVPQNLSASRPQDRQFILSSKKLLLSDSGFYLCAWEGTGHMSSYNSPLHFGNGTRLTVT.

The table lists this clone with a count of one. CDR3 sequence (DNA): TGTGCCAGCACCAGAAACTACGAGCAGTACTTC. Translated: CASTRNYEQYF. The chain joins TRBV25-1 to TRBJ2-7; D is undetermined. The germline V gene encodes CDR1 MGHDK and CDR2 SYGVNS. The CDR3 covers 11 residues. V was trimmed by 7 bases and J by 3 bases, leaving 7 bases between them.

The chain uses TRBV6-5 and TRBJ2-3; D gene uncertain. V lost 6 bases and J lost 5, with 9 bases in between. The CDR3 has 12 amino acids. Germline assignment: CDR1 MNHEY and CDR2 SVGAGI. CDR3 region: CASSEIEDTQYF. Here the CDR3 DNA reads TGTGCCAGCAGCGAGATAGAAGATACGCAGTATTTT.

The chain uses TRBV11-2 and TRBJ1-3; the D gene is possibly TRBD1 (6 bases). CDR1 SGHAT and CDR2 FQNNGV come from the germline V gene. Trimming stripped 6 bases from V and 1 base from J, with 16 bases between. CDR3 length: 16 residues. Here the CDR3 reads CASRLKTGWSGNTIYF. The CDR3 DNA follows: TGTGCCAGCAGACTAAAAACAGGGTGGTCTGGAAACACCATATATTTT. The variable domain in full, with the rest retrieved from reference TRBV11-2 and TRBJ1-3, is EAGVAQSPRYKIIEKRQSVAFWCNPISGHATLYWYQQILGQGPKLLIQFQNNGVVDDSQLPKDRFSAERLKGVDSTLKIQPAKLEDSAVYLCASRLKTGWSGNTIYFGEGSWLTVV.

The chain recombines TRBV6-2 or TRBV6-3 with TRBJ1-1; D not resolved. In germline, CDR1 is MNHEY, CDR2 SVGEGT. CDR3 size: 14 residues. V dropped 0 bases and J dropped 11 bases, with 16 bases sitting between them. Written as DNA, the CDR3 is TGTGCCAGCAGTTACTCGTCCCCCCCCCAACGGGCTTTCTTT. It is translated as CASSYSSPPQRAFF.

This chain uses TRBV9 with TRBJ1-3; maybe TRBD1 (6 bases). The V gene's germline CDR1 is SGDLS and CDR2 YYNGEE. Trimming left V 1 base short and J 4 bases short, with 12 bases between. CDR3 length equals 15 residues. CDR3 nucleotide sequence: TGTGCCAGCAGCGTACAGGGGTTGAGGGGAAACACCATATATTTT. Translation: CASSVQGLRGNTIYF.

V gene TRBV2 combines with J gene TRBJ2-3; 7 bases fit TRBD2. Germline assignment: CDR1 SNHLY and CDR2 FYNNEI. The CDR3 spans 13 residues. V dropped 4 bases and J dropped 4; count of bases not matched to a gene: 2. CDR3 bases: TGTGCCAGCAGTGCGGGGGGAGCAGATACGCAGTATTTT. It is translated as CASSAGGADTQYF.

The J gene is TRBJ2-5, the V gene TRBV9; 7 bases are shared with TRBD2. There are 16 residues in the CDR3. The ends lost 0 bases at V and 5 bases at J; junction bases unmatched: 10. The V gene's germline CDR1 is SGDLS and CDR2 YYNGEE. CDR3 loop: CASSVAVGDYGETQYF. The CDR3, as DNA: TGTGCCAGCAGCGTAGCGGTAGGGGACTATGGGGAGACCCAGTACTTC.

J is TRBJ1-1 and V is TRBV27; TRBD1 might be the D (6 bases). This CDR3 has 16 residues. The V and J ends lost 6 bases and 2 bases respectively, with 19 bases between them. The germline V gene encodes CDR1 MNHEY and CDR2 SMNVEV (reference sequence). In DNA form, the CDR3 reads TGTGCCAGCAGCAACTACAGGGAGGGTAGAAACACTGAAGCTTTCTTT. Protein sequence: CASSNYREGRNTEAFF.